This T cell receptor (beta chain) is from a study of T cell responses to AZD1222 COVID-19 vaccine. Study-level points and caveats: Across the whole spike, CD4 TCRs peaked at regions 160-218 and 743-854. Among those given AZD1222, only 5 to 7 were seropositive at baseline. After two AZD1222 doses, spike-specific TCR breadth and depth rose versus day 0. Sampling captured repertoires only after the peak T cell response.

V lost 3 bases, J lost 6 bases, and 14 bases lay in between. Per the germline V gene, CDR1 is MGHDK and CDR2 is SYGVNS. This CDR3 spans 14 amino acids. Sequenced by immunoSEQ multiplex PCR; TCRdb stores in-frame clones only, minus some. The table records about 170,000 clones, approximately 90% of them present only once. A remark on this clone: The antigen is unknown.

The chain is built from TRBV25-1 and TRBJ1-1, with D maybe TRBD1 (5 bases). The source is an adult who received the MenACWY meningococcal vaccine as a control. Sequencing used peripheral blood, obtained 28 days after the second dose of the MenACWY control vaccine. CDR3: CASSEPGSVAEAFF. The CDR3 DNA reads TGTGCCAGCAGTGAGCCAGGGTCGGTAGCTGAAGCTTTCTTT.